This T cell receptor beta chain came from a study of CD8+ T cells in alopecia areata. This clone was seen a handful of times. Once RNA had been extracted, it was reverse transcribed into cDNA to act as the sequencing template. Assay: immunoSEQ multiplex PCR; the TCRdb copy retains only in-frame clones and omits some. The sample includes approximately 210,000 clones, under 80% of them seen just once. V was clipped by 0 bases and J by 0 bases; unmatched bases: 5. CDR1 and CDR2 (germline): SGHNT, YYREEE (reference sequence). The CDR3 contains 16 residues. Sample treatment: oral pan-JAK inhibitor, 5-10 mg twice daily.

The starting material was CD4+ T cells sorted from blood, obtained between weeks 49 and 50, from a patient treated with tofacitinib. This TCR was sampled from a human donor with alopecia areata. The chain is built from TRBV5-4 and TRBJ1-1; 7 bases are a match to TRBD1. CDR3 sequence: CASSLAPRGVNTEAFF. The CDR3, as DNA: TGTGCCAGCAGCTTGGCCCCCAGGGGGGTGAACACTGAAGCTTTCTTT.